The sequence of this TCR beta chain was determined in a study of PD-1 blockade in classical Hodgkin lymphoma. Notes on this clone: The antigen is undetermined.

Trimming pared 4 bases from V and 6 bases from J, leaving 8 bases between. This CDR3 spans 13 amino acids. CDR1 and CDR2 from the germline V gene are SGHNT and YYREEE (reference sequence). All the patients suffered relapse after autologous stem cell transplantation, and brentuximab vedotin exposure differed. Best responses were complete response, partial response or progressive disease. The repertoire was sequenced with immunoSEQ multiplex PCR; TCRdb's copy has only in-frame clones and lacks some. The data contain 10,000 to 15,000 clones, 80% to 85% of them singletons. The study's findings and limits: Compared with healthy donors, newly diagnosed patients reportedly showed lower baseline TCR diversity. By cycle point C4D1, TCR diversity had risen significantly in CD4+ cells (but not CD8+ cells). Repertoire difference causes, possibly disease activity or prior therapy, remain undefined.

The TCR was taken from a human donor with classical Hodgkin lymphoma. This chain connects TRBV5-4 to TRBJ1-6; a possible D gene is TRBD1 (5 bases). Sequenced here: peripheral blood mononuclear cells (PBMCs), sampled at baseline. For the CDR3, the DNA is TGTGCCAGCAGCGGTGACAGTAATTCACCCCTCCACTTT. This translates into CASSGDSNSPLHF.